The entry below gives a single TCR beta chain sequence along with its context. What it binds is unknown. This CDR3 is 16 amino acids long. J gave up 3 bases and V 4 bases, and 7 bases lay outside the gene matches. CDR1 SNHLY and CDR2 FYNNEI come from the germline V gene. These data belong to a study of cytomegalovirus exposure and HLA in healthy donors. Study results and caveats: The authors listed 180 or so TCR beta chains as cytomegalovirus-associated. In vitro, three CMV-associated chains proved specific for CMV antigens. According to a later analysis, TCR clusters from the first cohort tended to co-occur in the roughly 120 validation repertoires.

The study drew the donors from its approximately 110-subject validation cohort, separate from the approximately 700-subject first cohort. The protocol was immunoSEQ multiplex PCR, while the TCRdb copy is restricted to in-frame clones and leaves out a portion. The profile shows some 250,000 clones, approximately 83% of them singletons. The receptor's source is a woman in her 30s in good health and CMV-seropositive. What was sequenced was PBMCs. The V and J genes are TRBV2 and TRBJ1-3; 9 nucleotides line up with TRBD1. As DNA, the CDR3 is TGTGCCAGCAGTGGGGGACAGGGTCAGGTTGGAAACACCATATATTTT. Protein product: CASSGGQGQVGNTIYF.